Sequencing of this T cell receptor (beta chain) was carried out in a study of beta chain features in type 1 diabetes. Study overall: Cells sorted and examined across all samples totaled 85 million to 110 million.

Expressed TCRB transcripts were sequenced because the entire RNA isolate underwent reverse transcription. Some clones are missing from TCRdb's copy, which holds only in-frame ones; the method was immunoSEQ multiplex PCR. The profile shows 50,000 or so clones, roughly two fifths of them singletons. About this clone: As yet, its antigen is unknown.

Findings and limits, study-wide: A closer apparent resemblance between naive, central memory and Treg TCRB repertoires was seen in patients than in healthy donors. In all four CD4+ subsets, TCRB CDR3 length was significantly, moderately reduced in type 1 diabetes.

Germline values: CDR1 SGHRS, CDR2 YFSETQ. V was pared by 4 bases and J by 9 bases, with 11 bases between. This CDR3 comprises 12 residues. The source is a man aged 25-40 years with type 1 diabetes. V gene TRBV5-1 combines with J gene TRBJ2-1; TRBD1 is a possible D gene (6 bases). The sequenced sample was Tregs from blood. CDR3: CASSGTGFEQFF. DNA of the CDR3: TGCGCCAGCAGCGGAACAGGGTTTGAGCAGTTCTTC. Complete variable domain (other parts from reference TRBV5-1 and TRBJ2-1): KAGVTQTPRYLIKTRGQQVTLSCSPISGHRSVSWYQQTPGQGLQFLFEYFSETQRNKGNFPGRFSGRQFSNSRSEMNVSTLELGDSALYLCASSGTGFEQFFGPGTRLTVL.